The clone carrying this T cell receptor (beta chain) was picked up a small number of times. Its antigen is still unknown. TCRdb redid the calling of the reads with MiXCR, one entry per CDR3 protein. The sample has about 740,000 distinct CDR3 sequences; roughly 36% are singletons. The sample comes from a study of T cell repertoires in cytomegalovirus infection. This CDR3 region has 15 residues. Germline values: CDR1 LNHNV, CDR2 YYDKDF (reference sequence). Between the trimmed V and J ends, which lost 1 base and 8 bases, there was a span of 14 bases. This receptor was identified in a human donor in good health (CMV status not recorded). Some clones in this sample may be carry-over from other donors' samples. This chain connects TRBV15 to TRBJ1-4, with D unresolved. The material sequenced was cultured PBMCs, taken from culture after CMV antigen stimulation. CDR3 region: CATSRAPSEGEKLFF. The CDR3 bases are TGTGCCACCAGCAGAGCACCCAGCGAAGGAGAAAAACTGTTTTTT.